The clone carrying this T cell receptor beta chain has just a few counts. Its target is unknown. The entry originates in a study of post-analysis software for immune sequencing data. Study results and limitations: Several TRBV segments were more frequent in patients than controls; TRBV5-6, TRBV5-1 and TRBV20-1 belonged to this group.

The junction had 8 bases not matched to a gene; V was cut back by 6 bases and J by 1 base. Germline V gives CDR1 SQVTM, CDR2 ANQGSEA. The CDR3 runs 14 residues. Each TCR beta cDNA library carried unique molecular identifiers. TCRdb redid the calling of the PCR reads with MiXCR, one entry per CDR3 protein. The sample has hundreds of thousands of distinct CDR3 sequences; about 32% are singletons. Sequencing input: blood. V usage is TRBV29-1 and J usage is TRBJ1-1; 7 bases fit TRBD1. This receptor was taken from a girl between 5 and 17 years old with multiple sclerosis. CDR3 loop: CSVLWTGKNTEAFF. The DNA of the CDR3 is TGCAGCGTGCTCTGGACAGGCAAGAACACTGAAGCTTTCTTT.